A single sample gave rise to the 8 T cell receptor beta chains below, sequenced in a study of identical twins (dated by TCRdb to about 2016). Library preparation employed 5' RACE. Instrument on record: Illumina HiSeq 2000. The public reads were run again by TCRdb, first through fastp at Q25 and then through MiXCR, and only productive beta chains were kept. Entries are consolidated by CDR3 protein sequence, retaining the most common genes and DNA. For this sample there are 1.5 million to 2 million distinct CDR3 sequences; around a third appear just once. The top ten clones comprise approximately 0.29% of the sample. Sequenced input: cord blood. The receptor source for this set is a newborn girl in good health.

This clonotype was recorded a few times. This chain links TRBV20-1 with TRBJ1-4; TRBD1 aligns across 7 bases. The J segment lost 5 bases and the V segment lost 7 bases, leaving 1 base of the junction unmatched. The CDR3 consists of 11 residues. Germline CDR1 and CDR2: DFQATT and SNEGSKA (reference sequence). The CDR3 coding sequence is TGCAGTGGACAGGGCAATGAAAAACTGTTTTTT. Translating it yields CSGQGNEKLFF.

This rearrangement joins TRBV10-3 to TRBJ1-1; tentative D call: TRBD1 (6 bases). The germline V gene has CDR1 ENHRY and CDR2 SYGVKD. Deletions cut 10 bases from V and 1 base from J, with 13 bases between. This CDR3 is built from 13 residues. The chain's CDR3 is CASRQVGNTEAFF. The CDR3 DNA is TGTGCCAGCCGACAGGTAGGGAACACTGAAGCTTTCTTT.

The chain carries TRBV28 and TRBJ2-1, with a weak D call TRBD1 (6 bases). The ends were cut back, 5 bases at V and 9 bases at J, with 20 bases in the middle. The CDR3 consists of 15 residues. Germline V gene sequence: CDR1 MDHEN, CDR2 SYDVKM. CDR3 DNA: TGTGCCAGCAGTCGCCTTTGGGGGCGAGGGAGTGAGCAGTTCTTC. Translation gives CASSRLWGRGSEQFF. Together with reference TRBV28 and TRBJ2-1, the CDR3 gives the full variable domain: DVKVTQSSRYLVKRTGEKVFLECVQDMDHENMFWYRQDPGLGLRLIYFSYDVKMKEKGDIPEGYSVSREKKERFSLILESASTNQTSMYLCASSRLWGRGSEQFFGPGTRLTVL.

This clonotype has only a few counts. The chain links TRBV28 to TRBJ1-6, with TRBD1 as a possible D gene (5 bases). CDR3 size: 15 residues. Looked up from germline, CDR1 is MDHEN and CDR2 is SYDVKM. Between the trimmed V and J ends, which lost 3 bases and 6 bases, there was a span of 12 bases. DNA for the CDR3: TGTGCCAGCAGTTTGTATCAGGGATTTAATTCACCCCTCCACTTT. Translated, it gives CASSLYQGFNSPLHF.

This clonotype was seen more than once but under ten times. V gene TRBV28 combines with J gene TRBJ2-5; TRBD1 aligns across 9 bases. The J call may be mistaken, given a closer DNA end match to TRBJ2-7. Germline CDR1 is MDHEN and CDR2 is SYDVKM. The CDR3 covers 13 residues. CDR3 sequence reads: CASSTGGRDEQYF. The CDR3 DNA reads TGTGCCAGCAGTACAGGGGGCAGAGACGAGCAGTACTTC.

This clonotype was counted between two and nine times. This chain joins TRBV28 and TRBJ2-1; 11 positions match TRBD2. This CDR3 has 13 residues. With V trimmed by 5 bases and J by 10 bases, 4 bases remained unmatched. The germline V gene encodes CDR1 MDHEN and CDR2 SYDVKM. CDR3 sequence (DNA): TGTGCCAGCAGTCCTCCTAGCGGGAGGGAGCAGTTCTTC. Translated, it gives CASSPPSGREQFF.

The chain combines TRBV19 with TRBJ2-1, with 10 bases matching TRBD2. This CDR3 contains 15 residues. J lost 2 bases, V lost 3 bases, and 1 base had no gene match. Germline-derived CDR1 and CDR2 are LNHDA and SQIVND (reference sequence). The CDR3 loop is CASSIGLAAYNEQFF. In DNA form, the CDR3 reads TGTGCCAGTAGTATCGGACTAGCGGCCTACAATGAGCAGTTCTTC.

The rearrangement joins TRBV11-2 to TRBJ2-1; TRBD1 aligns across 9 bases. Germline CDR1 reads SGHAT; CDR2 reads FQNNGV. This CDR3 contains 16 residues. Losses at the gene ends were 0 bases for V and 4 bases for J; bases not matched to a gene: 4. CDR3 sequence: CASSLEGTGTYNEQFF. The CDR3 DNA is TGTGCCAGCAGCTTAGAGGGGACAGGGACGTACAATGAGCAGTTCTTC.